Listed below are T cell receptor beta chains from one sample, sequenced in a study of metastatic and nonmetastatic thyroid tumors. Via MiXCR, TCRdb re-called the PCR reads. The sample gives approximately 15,000 clones, over 10% of which show up once; about 30% is in the top ten. Specimen: blood. The receptor set was obtained from a female donor with papillary thyroid cancer or a benign thyroid nodule (not recorded which). Some clones in this sample may be carry-over from other donors' samples. CDR3s include the opening cysteine and the closing phenylalanine or tryptophan. D genes are given only for firm matches. Clone size is not always given. Where it is, it says once, few, many or a class for expanded clones.

CDR3nt,CDR3aa,j_gene,d_gene,abundance,v_gene
TGTGCCAGCAGTCAGGGTGGGGGAGTCTACAATGAGCAGTTCTTC,CASSQGGGVYNEQFF,TRBJ2-1,.,many,TRBV5-4
TGTGCCATCAGCGGGGCCCTCCAAGAGACCCAGTACTTC,CAISGALQETQYF,TRBJ2-5,.,many,TRBV10-3
TGTGCCAGCAGCCCCGCCTTGACAGCTCACATGAACACCGAAGCTTTCTTT,CASSPALTAHMNTEAFF,TRBJ1-1,.,few,TRBV4-2
TGCGCCAGCAGTGAGTCGAAGGGGCGCACTGAAGCTTTCTTT,CASSESKGRTEAFF,TRBJ1-1,.,few,TRBV10-1
TGTGCCATGGCGTCGGGGGAGCGGACTTCTGGCACAGATACGCAGTATTTT,CAMASGERTSGTDTQYF,TRBJ2-3,.,many,TRBV10-3
TGTGCCAGCGGGGGCCAGGTTTCACCCCTCCACTTT,CASGGQVSPLHF,TRBJ1-6,.,.,TRBV28
TGTACCAGCAGTTACCAGGGTTTCGAGCAGTACTTC,CTSSYQGFEQYF,TRBJ2-7,.,few,TRBV27
TGCGCCAGCAGCCAAGACGGTGGGCAGCCCCAGCATTTT,CASSQDGGQPQHF,TRBJ1-5,.,many,TRBV4-3
TGTGCCAGTAGTGGACTAGCGGGAAAGACCGGGGAGCTGTTTTTT,CASSGLAGKTGELFF,TRBJ2-2,TRBD2,many,TRBV19
TGTGCCAGCAGTGACCCCGGGACAGGGATATCTCAGCCCCAGCATTTT,CASSDPGTGISQPQHF,TRBJ1-5,TRBD1,.,TRBV6-1
TGTGCCAGCAGCCGTACCGGGACGTTATCCTACGAGCAGTACTTC,CASSRTGTLSYEQYF,TRBJ2-7,.,few,TRBV6-1
TGCGCCAGCAGCGATGACGGGTCGGATGGCTACACCTTC,CASSDDGSDGYTF,TRBJ1-2,.,many,TRBV5-1